This is a list of T cell receptor beta chains from one sample in a study of T cell responses to AZD1222 COVID-19 vaccine. Here immunoSEQ multiplex PCR was the method, and the copy in TCRdb shows in-frame clones only, minus some. The data show about 140,000 clones, approximately 92% seen once. Sequencing used peripheral blood, obtained on day 0 of AZD1222 vaccination. Receptor source: an adult in good health. Each CDR3 is given with its conserved first and last residue. Clone size, where shown, is once, few, many, or a class for clones that have expanded.

j_gene,v_gene,abundance,CDR3aa
TRBJ1-1,TRBV28,.,CASRLPGPKITEAFF
TRBJ2-3,TRBV19,.,CASSMFRGQGSDTQYF
TRBJ2-2,TRBV19,.,CASSKGTGSLTGELFF
TRBJ2-7,TRBV27,few,CASRSSGGAGYEQYF
TRBJ2-2,TRBV10-3,.,CAISSSTGELFF
TRBJ2-1,TRBV7-9,.,CASSALARQGAGNEQFF
TRBJ1-4,TRBV11-3,.,CASSLSGQEGEKLFF
TRBJ1-6,TRBV30,.,CAWSVGAENSPLHF
TRBJ2-5,TRBV7-9,.,CASSLSGTSAQETQYF
TRBJ1-1,TRBV7-6,.,CASSLARRGVDTEAFF
TRBJ2-7,TRBV4-2,.,CASSHRPGELNYEQYF
TRBJ2-2,TRBV15,.,CATSRDGQGLTGELFF
TRBJ2-3,TRBV2,.,CASQRSGDGSTDTQYF
TRBJ2-3,TRBV11-2,.,CASSPTASGRATDTQYF
TRBJ2-4,TRBV5-1,.,CASRPGLAGDWYF
TRBJ1-1,TRBV11-3,.,CASSLEGVTEAFF
TRBJ2-3,TRBV19,.,CASSIPSLVATDTQYF
TRBJ1-1,TRBV10-1,.,CASSESVRRAEAFF
TRBJ1-3,TRBV19,.,CASSVALSGNTIYF
TRBJ1-2,TRBV28,.,CASRPRDRDGYTF
TRBJ2-1,TRBV5-1,.,CASSLTGTSGTYNEQFF
TRBJ1-2,TRBV6-5,.,CASSRKKNNYGYTF
TRBJ2-1,TRBV7-6,.,CASSPGLAGGEDNEQFF
TRBJ2-1,TRBV28,.,CASSGQRGTPYNEQFF
TRBJ1-1,TRBV19,.,CASSLAKGGVNTEAFF
TRBJ1-4,TRBV18,.,CASSLQTGELTNEKLFF
TRBJ2-3,TRBV9,once,CASSPRLAGFTDTQYF
TRBJ2-1,TRBV7-8,.,CASSVGLAERQNEQFF
TRBJ1-1,TRBV20-1,once,CSASRQAPLNTEAFF
TRBJ1-2,TRBV29-1,.,CSVEEGNGYTF
TRBJ2-7,TRBV5-4,.,CASSSGVGYEQYF
TRBJ1-3,TRBV4-3,once,CASSQDAGNSGNTIYF
TRBJ1-5,TRBV6-5,once,CASSRTINQPQHF
TRBJ1-1,TRBV6-5,.,CASIYMNTEAFF
TRBJ2-7,TRBV27,.,CASSLLTRTGSLYEQYF
TRBJ2-3,TRBV2,.,CASEGGGSGRVRTADTQYF
TRBJ2-3,TRBV6-6,.,CASNAGDTDTQYF
TRBJ2-1,TRBV19,.,CASSPEGAGIYNEQFF
TRBJ2-7,TRBV13,.,CASSRWAGGPYEQYF
TRBJ1-2,TRBV11-2,.,CASSPGQGYGYTF
TRBJ1-1,TRBV9,.,CASSVSTGGRDTEAFF
TRBJ2-3,TRBV4-2,.,CASSQDPPGSQVTDTQYF
TRBJ1-2,TRBV7-2,.,CASSLGTNYGYTF
TRBJ1-3,TRBV19,.,CASSIPRAGNTIYF
TRBJ1-5,TRBV27,.,CASSLSSGGNQPQHF
TRBJ2-7,TRBV2,.,CASSGILGVSYEQYF
TRBJ2-3,TRBV13,.,CASSSGSDTQYF
TRBJ2-7,TRBV11-3,few,CASSPTAVSYEQYF
TRBJ1-2,TRBV7-9,.,CASSLNRISGYTF
TRBJ1-1,TRBV10-3,.,CAIRGDIGAFF